This TCR beta chain was identified in a study of T cell changes during pregnancy in multiple sclerosis. Here immunoSEQ multiplex PCR was the method, and the copy in TCRdb shows in-frame clones only, minus some. The sample contains tens of thousands of clones, 75% to 95% of which appear only once. J gave up 8 bases and V 10 bases, and 5 bases lay outside the gene matches. The CDR3 consists of 12 residues. CDR1 LNHDA and CDR2 SQIVND come from the germline V gene (reference sequence). The chain recombines TRBV19 with TRBJ2-4; TRBD1 matches at 10 bases. The TCR was taken from a female donor in good health, enrolled as a control in a pregnancy study. This specimen was CD4+ T cells from peripheral blood mononuclear cells, taken in the second trimester of pregnancy. The CDR3 DNA reads TGTGCCACTGGACAGGGGGTGGACATTCAGTACTTC. Translating it yields CATGQGVDIQYF.